A selection of T cell receptor beta chains follows, all from one sample in a study of immune cell composition in non-small cell lung cancer. Sequencing used immunoSEQ multiplex PCR; TCRdb keeps in-frame clones, though not all of them. The profile shows 2,500 to 4,000 clones, 70% to 85% of them singletons. Sequencing was carried out using lung tumor tissue. These receptors came from a human donor with non-small cell lung cancer. Each CDR3 is given without its conserved first and last residue. The order of the fields is V gene, J gene, CDR3 protein.

v_call: TRBV6-4
j_call: TRBJ2-3
cdr3_aa: ASSARLAVTDTQY

v_call: TRBV19
j_call: TRBJ2-1
cdr3_aa: ASSIVRGSYNEQF

v_call: TRBV5-1
j_call: TRBJ2-5
cdr3_aa: ASSLGGLEGETQY

v_call: TRBV5-1
j_call: TRBJ1-2
cdr3_aa: ASSPSGDRGYGYT

v_call: TRBV2
j_call: TRBJ1-1
cdr3_aa: ASRGQINTEAF

v_call: TRBV18
j_call: TRBJ1-1
cdr3_aa: ASSPPGGNTEAF

v_call: TRBV2
j_call: TRBJ2-7
cdr3_aa: ASIRQSEQY

v_call: TRBV13
j_call: TRBJ1-5
cdr3_aa: ASSLGGRGQPQH

v_call: TRBV5-1
j_call: TRBJ1-4
cdr3_aa: ASSFDRGRDEKLF

v_call: TRBV11-2
j_call: TRBJ2-2
cdr3_aa: ASSEDRNTGELF

v_call: TRBV2
j_call: TRBJ2-3
cdr3_aa: ASRKDRFTDTQY

v_call: TRBV5-6
j_call: TRBJ2-7
cdr3_aa: ASSLERGGAYEQY

v_call: TRBV28
j_call: TRBJ1-3
cdr3_aa: ASRPLLEGFGNTIY

v_call: TRBV19
j_call: TRBJ2-7
cdr3_aa: ASSSRVAGAYEQY

v_call: TRBV7-9
j_call: TRBJ2-5
cdr3_aa: ASSLGDQGAETQY

v_call: TRBV19
j_call: TRBJ1-5
cdr3_aa: ASRPGQGVLGNQPQH

v_call: TRBV6-1
j_call: TRBJ1-3
cdr3_aa: ASTLTGGNTIY

v_call: TRBV23-1
j_call: TRBJ1-1
cdr3_aa: ASSQSQNTEAF

v_call: TRBV7-2
j_call: TRBJ1-2
cdr3_aa: ASSSRARNYGYT